This T cell receptor (beta chain) stems from a study of CD8 T cells in Susac syndrome. Study-level results: The study admitted that it had a relatively small number of individuals in its TCR sequencing and HLA analysis.

About this clonotype itself: Its antigen is not identified.

The patients serving as multiple sclerosis controls were treatment-naive. They had stable or active relapsing-remitting disease and fulfilled revised McDonald criteria. The RNA input was about 0.45 to 1 ug, and it was reverse transcribed with random hexamers. The method of amplification for TCR beta CDR3 was immunoSEQ multiplex PCR, covering 54 Vbeta and 13 Jbeta. TCRdb ran MiXCR on the immunoSEQ multiplex PCR reads and lists one entry per CDR3 protein. The table includes 130,000 or so distinct CDR3 sequences, 90% to 95% detected once. V lost 4 bases and J lost 1, with 10 bases in between. CDR3 length equals 14 residues. The germline gives CDR1 MDHEN, CDR2 SYDVKM.

Sample: CD4+ T cells from PBMCs. This clonotype was obtained from a human donor with multiple sclerosis. This chain joins TRBV28 and TRBJ2-5; weak D call: TRBD1 (6 bases). The CDR3 spells CASSSGQIQETQYF. CDR3 DNA: TGTGCCAGCAGTTCAGGACAGATCCAAGAGACCCAGTACTTC.